This T cell receptor (beta chain) is drawn from a study of T cell repertoires in cytomegalovirus infection. In this sample, this clonotype turned up a few times. The antigen is undetermined. The germline CDR1 and CDR2 sequences are SGHAT and FQNNGV. The CDR3 runs to 13 residues. The V end was cut by 8 bases, the J end by 1 base, with 9 bases between. TCRdb passed the reads through MiXCR, listing each CDR3 protein once. The sample consists of tens of thousands of distinct CDR3 sequences, more than 40% of them appearing once. The sample here was CD8+ T cells from cultured PBMCs, taken from culture after CMV antigen stimulation. The receptor's source is a human donor in good health (CMV status not recorded). Some clones in this sample may be carry-over from other donors' samples. The rearrangement joins TRBV11-2 to TRBJ2-4; no definite D call. The CDR3 region has the DNA TGTGCCAGCGGTCCCTCCGCCAAAAACATTCAGTACTTC. Its translation is CASGPSAKNIQYF. The variable domain in full, with the rest retrieved from reference TRBV11-2 and TRBJ2-4, is EAGVAQSPRYKIIEKRQSVAFWCNPISGHATLYWYQQILGQGPKLLIQFQNNGVVDDSQLPKDRFSAERLKGVDSTLKIQPAKLEDSAVYLCASGPSAKNIQYFGAGTRLSVL.